The 18 T cell receptor beta chains listed next were all sequenced from one sample in a study of T cell repertoires in cytomegalovirus infection. TCRdb analysed the reads with MiXCR anew, one entry per CDR3 protein. The sample includes more than 150,000 distinct CDR3 sequences, about 30% seen only once; the top ten take 30% to 35%. What was sequenced was PBMCs. These receptors were taken from a human donor in good health (CMV status not recorded). Some clones in this sample may be carry-over from other donors' samples.

This chain connects TRBV6-2 or TRBV6-3 to TRBJ1-2; D is unresolved. CDR1 and CDR2 from the germline V gene are MNHEY and SVGEGT. Trimming shortened V by 7 bases and J by 8 bases, and 23 bases separated the two germline ends. The CDR3 is 15 amino acids. The CDR3 sequence is CASTAEVTSSRGYTF. Here the CDR3 DNA reads TGTGCCAGCACTGCGGAGGTTACCAGCTCCCGGGGCTACACCTTC.

V usage is TRBV19 and J usage is TRBJ1-1; TRBD1 might be the D (6 bases). The CDR3 totals 13 residues. The germline V and J ends were trimmed by 4 bases and 3 bases, with 9 bases remaining between them. CDR1 and CDR2 from the germline V gene are LNHDA and SQIVND (reference sequence). CDR3 loop: CASSTYRDTEAFF. The DNA of the CDR3 is TGTGCCAGTAGTACTTACAGGGACACTGAAGCTTTCTTT.

This chain uses TRBV29-1 with TRBJ2-7; maybe TRBD1 (5 bases). CDR1 is SQVTM, CDR2 ANQGSEA, per germline. V gave up 6 bases and J gave up 7 bases, with 10 bases separating them. This CDR3 is built from 10 residues. Here the CDR3 DNA reads TGCAGCGTAGGCAGGGAAGAGCAGTACTTC. It encodes CSVGREEQYF.

The chain employs TRBV7-9 and TRBJ2-2, with 7 positions matching TRBD2. Germline-derived CDR1 and CDR2 are SEHNR and FQNEAQ (reference sequence). The CDR3 totals 15 residues. Unmatched junction bases numbered 3, after V lost 5 bases and J lost 0 bases. CDR3 sequence (DNA): TGTGCCAGCAGCCCCGGGACTACGAACACCGGGGAGCTGTTTTTT. The encoded protein is CASSPGTTNTGELFF.

The J gene is TRBJ1-4, the V gene TRBV12-3 or TRBV12-4; TRBD1 is a possible D gene (6 bases). V lost 5 bases and J lost 8, with 15 bases in between. The CDR3 has 14 amino acids. CDR3 protein: CASSKQGVREKLFF. The CDR3 DNA is TGTGCCAGCAGTAAACAGGGAGTGAGGGAAAAACTGTTTTTT.

This clonotype came up a few times. The chain has TRBV7-2 and TRBJ1-2; a weak D match, TRBD1 (5 bases). The CDR3 length is 14 residues. Trimming pared 0 bases from V and 4 bases from J, leaving 9 bases between. Germline CDR1 SGHTA, CDR2 FQGNSA. DNA for the CDR3: TGTGCCAGCAGCTTAGCGGGACGGATCTATGGCTACACCTTC. Its protein product is CASSLAGRIYGYTF.

The chain couples TRBV20-1 to TRBJ2-1; D not certain. Germline V gene lookup returns CDR1 DFQATT and CDR2 SNEGSKA (reference sequence). The CDR3 extends over 16 amino acids. V lost 2 bases and J lost 0, with 14 bases in between. The CDR3 sequence is CSARRFQSSSYNEQFF. The CDR3 DNA follows: TGCAGTGCTAGACGTTTTCAATCGAGCTCCTACAATGAGCAGTTCTTC.

This clonotype was observed a few times. CDR3 coding DNA: TGTGCCAGCAGTCCCCGGGACCGCCGACGGACCTACGAGCAGTACTTC. Translating gives CASSPRDRRRTYEQYF. The chain links TRBV12-3 or TRBV12-4 to TRBJ2-7, with D perhaps being TRBD1 or TRBD2 (5 bases each). V dropped 5 bases and J dropped 2 bases, with 19 bases sitting between them. The CDR3 totals 16 residues.

This clonotype was seen just once. V is TRBV30 and J is TRBJ2-7, with 7 bases lining up with TRBD1. The CDR3 loop spans 15 amino acids. Looked up from germline, CDR1 is GTSNPN and CDR2 is SVGIG (reference sequence). V shed 1 base, J shed 3 bases, and the junction held 9 bases outside the gene matches. CDR3 amino acids: CAWSESGTANYEQYF. The CDR3, as DNA: TGTGCCTGGAGTGAGTCCGGGACAGCTAACTACGAGCAGTACTTC.

The sample holds a few counts of this clonotype. The V call is TRBV5-1, the J call TRBJ2-1; 7 nucleotides line up with TRBD1. Per germline, CDR1 SGHRS and CDR2 YFSETQ. With 0 bases clipped from V and 5 bases from J, the junction kept 2 bases outside the gene matches. The CDR3 runs to 14 residues. The chain's CDR3 is CASSLGQGDNEQFF. In nucleotides, the CDR3 is TGCGCCAGCAGCTTGGGGCAGGGGGACAATGAGCAGTTCTTC.

This clonotype was seen at least ten times. This sequence joins TRBV7-9 and TRBJ1-1, with D unclear. The V gene's germline CDR1 is SEHNR and CDR2 FQNEAQ (reference sequence). The CDR3 contains 14 residues. V gave up 8 bases and J gave up 7 bases, with 20 bases separating them. CDR3 protein: CASFSSATLLEAFF. CDR3 sequence (DNA): TGTGCCAGCTTTTCCTCTGCCACATTGCTTGAAGCTTTCTTT.

This clonotype was seen a few times. This chain uses TRBV5-5 with TRBJ2-1; 7 bases are shared with TRBD1. The CDR3 spans 15 residues. The V and J ends lost 4 bases and 0 bases, in that order; junction bases with no gene match: 4. Germline CDR1 SGHKS, CDR2 YYEKEE (reference sequence). This CDR3 is CASSVDRVSYNEQFF. The CDR3 region has the DNA TGTGCCAGCAGCGTAGACAGGGTCTCCTACAATGAGCAGTTCTTC.

The chain has TRBV7-8 and TRBJ2-3; D possibly corresponds to TRBD1 (6 bases). This CDR3 spans 16 amino acids. The germline gives CDR1 SGHVS, CDR2 FQNEAQ. Trimming pared 5 bases from V and 3 bases from J, leaving 18 bases between. CDR3 loop: CASSPFRGYGTDTQYF. The DNA for the CDR3 is TGTGCCAGCAGCCCTTTCAGGGGATACGGAACAGATACGCAGTATTTT.

This clonotype was recorded a few times. The chain recombines TRBV5-1 with TRBJ2-3; TRBD2 aligns across 7 bases. Germline CDR1 SGHRS, CDR2 YFSETQ. After removal of 7 bases from V and 5 bases from J, the junction contained 7 bases not matched to a gene. The CDR3 covers 13 residues. DNA of the CDR3: TGCGCCAGCCTGGACTTAGCGGGAGATACGCAGTATTTT. This gives the protein CASLDLAGDTQYF.

The chain links TRBV29-1 to TRBJ2-3, with D perhaps assigned TRBD1 or TRBD2 (5 bases each). The germline V and J ends were trimmed by 7 bases and 2 bases, with 13 bases remaining between them. CDR3 size: 13 residues. Germline values: CDR1 SQVTM, CDR2 ANQGSEA. The CDR3 DNA reads TGCAGCGCGGGGCAAGGTTACACAGATACGCAGTATTTT. It is translated as CSAGQGYTDTQYF.

The rearrangement links TRBV29-1 to TRBJ2-7; possibly TRBD2 for D (5 bases). CDR1 is SQVTM and CDR2 is ANQGSEA in the germline V gene. The CDR3 loop spans 12 amino acids. V lost 7 bases, J lost 3 bases, and 13 bases lay in between. The CDR3 DNA sequence: TGCAGCGCTCGGACTGCCTTCTACGAGCAGTACTTC. Its translation is CSARTAFYEQYF.

This clonotype was counted between two and nine times. V usage is TRBV12-3 or TRBV12-4 and J usage is TRBJ2-1; no definite D call. Between the trimmed V and J ends, which lost 6 bases and 12 bases, there was a span of 12 bases. This CDR3 spans 11 amino acids. The CDR3 bases are TGTGCCAGCAGGCAAACCTGGAGGCAGTTCTTC. This translates into CASRQTWRQFF.

This clonotype was seen just once. The CDR3 sequence is CASSSQTSGGSYEQYF. The DNA for the CDR3 is TGCGCCAGCAGCTCCCAGACTAGCGGGGGTTCCTACGAGCAGTACTTC. V is TRBV5-1 and J is TRBJ2-7, with 12 bases matching TRBD2. J was trimmed by 1 base and V by 3 bases; bases with no gene match: 5. The CDR3 has 16 residues. Germline CDR1 SGHRS, CDR2 YFSETQ.